This TCR beta chain is from a study of Ad26.COV2.S vaccination and SARS-CoV-2 variants. Study details: This donor came from the COV1001 trial of Ad26.COV2.S.

Data came from immunoSEQ multiplex PCR; TCRdb stores just in-frame clones and leaves some out. Of 350,000 to 500,000 clones listed, nearly 90% are singletons. This clone was detected only once. The antigen is undetermined. Broader study findings: Non-spike TCR breadth showed similarity between vaccine and placebo recipients. Considerable breadth of spike-specific CD8+ and CD4+ T cell responses has reportedly been documented following vaccination.

Noted treatment: roughly 19 received Ad26.COV2.S at low or high dose, single or two shots; 5 received placebo; per-sample allocation not given. The samples date from day 63 after the first vaccine or placebo injection. Aged 18-55 years, donor was enrolled in Boston in 2020. The CDR3 length is 17 residues. CDR1 and CDR2 from the germline V gene are LGHDT and YNNKEL (reference sequence). V shed 6 bases, J shed 7 bases, and the junction held 14 bases outside the gene matches. The sequence was obtained from a person between 18 and 60 years old who received the Ad26.COV2.S COVID-19 vaccine or a placebo. The sample consisted of peripheral blood, taken in a trial of Ad26.COV2.S vaccine versus placebo. This sequence joins TRBV3-1 (or the pseudogene TRBV3-2) and TRBJ1-4, with 10 bases identical to TRBD1. The CDR3 DNA reads TGTGCCAGCAGAACAAGGCGGTCCGGGACAGGGGTTGAAAAACTGTTTTTT. This codes for CASRTRRSGTGVEKLFF.